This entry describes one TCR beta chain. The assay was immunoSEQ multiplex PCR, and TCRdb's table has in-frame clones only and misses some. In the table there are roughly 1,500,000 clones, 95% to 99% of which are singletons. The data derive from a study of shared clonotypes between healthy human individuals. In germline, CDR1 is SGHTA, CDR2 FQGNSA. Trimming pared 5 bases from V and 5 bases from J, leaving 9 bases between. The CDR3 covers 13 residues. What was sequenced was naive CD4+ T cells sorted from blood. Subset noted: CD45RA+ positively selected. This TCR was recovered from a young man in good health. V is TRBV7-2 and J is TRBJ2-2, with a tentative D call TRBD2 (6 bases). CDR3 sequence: CASSRGGTGELFF. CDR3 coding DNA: TGTGCCAGCAGCAGAGGAGGGACCGGGGAGCTGTTTTTT.